This T cell receptor (beta chain) was sequenced for a study of Ad26.COV2.S vaccination and SARS-CoV-2 variants. Overall study context: Recipients of Ad26.COV2.S got it intramuscularly, once or twice 56 days apart.

Documented treatment: about 20 received Ad26.COV2.S at low or high dose, single or two shots; several received placebo; per-sample allocation not given. Samples analyzed were those drawn on day 63 after the first vaccine or placebo injection. Study-wide results and limits: Spike-specific TCR breadth was greater after Ad26.COV2.S than placebo.

Worth noting for this clone: The antigen remains unidentified.

Only in-frame clones appear in the TCRdb table, and some are missing; sequencing was by immunoSEQ multiplex PCR. The sample consists of about 350,000 clones, roughly 85% of them appearing once. This receptor was taken from a person aged 18-60 years who received the Ad26.COV2.S COVID-19 vaccine or a placebo. The specimen was peripheral blood, collected in a trial of Ad26.COV2.S vaccine versus placebo.

CDR3 DNA: TGTGCCAGCTCGAACTCGGGGGGCGGGCAGGATACGCAGTATTTT. Its protein product is CASSNSGGGQDTQYF. This chain joins TRBV18 and TRBJ2-3; tentatively, D is TRBD2 (7 bases). Germline lookup yields CDR1 KGHSH and CDR2 LQKENI. Trimming removed 6 bases at V and 6 bases at J, with 19 bases between. The CDR3 is 15 amino acids. Drawing the rest from reference TRBV18 and TRBJ2-3, the complete variable domain is NAGVMQNPRHLVRRRGQEARLRCSPMKGHSHVYWYRQLPEEGLKFMVYLQKENIIDESGMPKERFSAEFPKEGPSILRIQQVVRGDSAAYFCASSNSGGGQDTQYFGPGTRLTVL.